These 11 T cell receptor beta chains share one sample of origin, sequenced in a study of blood T cell repertoires in COVID-19. The repertoire was sequenced with immunoSEQ multiplex PCR; TCRdb's copy has only in-frame clones and lacks some. This sample has some 100,000 clones, with under 90% found just once. Sequenced: peripheral blood. These TCRs come from a human donor with active COVID-19. The donor label of this sample is uncertain.

The chain has TRBV5-4 and TRBJ1-3; 7 nucleotides align to TRBD1. Germline trimming cut 4 bases from V and 6 bases from J; bases unmatched to any gene: 13. From germline, CDR1 is SGHNT and CDR2 YYREEE (reference sequence). This CDR3 is built from 16 residues. CDR3 DNA: TGTGCCAGCAGCCGAAAGACCGGGACAGTGACAAACACCATATATTTT. It specifies CASSRKTGTVTNTIYF.

This rearrangement joins TRBV29-1 to TRBJ1-1; D gene ambiguous. CDR3 size: 8 residues. Germline lookup yields CDR1 SQVTM and CDR2 ANQGSEA. DNA of the CDR3: TGCAGTACTGATGAAGCTTTCTTT. Encoded protein: CSTDEAFF. The full variable domain, with the rest looked up from reference TRBV29-1 and TRBJ1-1, is SAVISQKPSRDICQRGTSLTIQCQVDSQVTMMFWYRQQPGQSLTLIATANQGSEATYESGFVIDKFPISRPNLTFSTLTVSNMSPEDSSIYLCSTDEAFFGQGTRLTVV.

The chain has TRBV27 and TRBJ2-7; 15 bases are a match to TRBD2. CDR1 MNHEY and CDR2 SMNVEV come from the germline V gene (reference sequence). The V segment lost 5 bases and the J segment 6 bases; nucleotides outside the gene matches: 8. The CDR3 sequence is 16 residues long. The CDR3 DNA reads as TGTGCCAGCAGTCGGACTAGCGGGGGGGCCGGAGCCGAGCAGTACTTC. This encodes CASSRTSGGAGAEQYF.

V usage is TRBV7-8 and J usage is TRBJ2-7; D unresolved. CDR3 length equals 12 residues. Germline V gene sequence: CDR1 SGHVS, CDR2 FQNEAQ. The ends were cut back, 0 bases at V and 3 bases at J, with 3 bases in the middle. The chain's CDR3 is CASSLAYYEQYF. The CDR3 DNA follows: TGTGCCAGCAGCTTAGCGTACTACGAGCAGTACTTC.

This chain links TRBV19 with TRBJ1-1, with 8 bases aligning to TRBD1. The CDR3 sequence is 18 residues long. Looked up from germline, CDR1 is LNHDA and CDR2 is SQIVND (reference sequence). Losses at the gene ends were 1 base for V and 9 bases for J; bases not matched to a gene: 19. This CDR3 is CASSIGASLRGRGGKAFF. CDR3 nucleotide sequence: TGTGCCAGTAGTATAGGGGCCTCCCTCAGGGGGCGAGGAGGAAAAGCTTTCTTT.

The chain has TRBV14 and TRBJ2-1, with no clear D. Germline assignment: CDR1 SGHDN and CDR2 FVKESK. Trimming pared 4 bases from V and 6 bases from J, leaving 13 bases between. The CDR3 loop spans 14 amino acids. CDR3 loop: CASSLRSLGNEQFF. DNA of the CDR3: TGTGCCAGCAGCCTGCGGTCTCTTGGCAATGAGCAGTTCTTC.

This clone was counted a few times. The chain is built from TRBV6-2 or TRBV6-3 and TRBJ1-5, with 7 bases identical to TRBD1. J was trimmed by 6 bases and V by 0 bases; bases with no gene match: 11. The germline V gene encodes CDR1 MNHEY and CDR2 SVGEGT. This CDR3 spans 17 amino acids. CDR3 sequence: CASSYSRQGRRGQPQHF. The CDR3 bases are TGTGCCAGCAGTTACTCGAGACAGGGACGTCGGGGTCAGCCCCAGCATTTT.

The rearrangement links TRBV29-1 to TRBJ1-2, with D possibly being TRBD1 (6 bases). CDR3 length: 13 residues. V was clipped by 5 bases and J by 5 bases, with 15 bases between them. The germline CDR1 and CDR2 sequences are SQVTM and ANQGSEA. CDR3 region: CSVQPGHEYGYTF. The CDR3 DNA follows: TGCAGCGTTCAGCCGGGACACGAATATGGCTACACCTTC.

The J gene is TRBJ1-1, the V gene TRBV6-5; 10 positions match TRBD1. The CDR3 has 14 residues. V was clipped by 6 bases and J by 6 bases; unmatched bases: 7. Per germline, CDR1 MNHEY and CDR2 SVGAGI. CDR3 DNA: TGTGCCAGCAGGACGGACAGGGGGGTGTCTGAAGCTTTCTTT. Translation: CASRTDRGVSEAFF.

This clone was seen ten or more times. The V call is TRBV6-2 or TRBV6-3, the J call TRBJ2-7; possibly TRBD1 for D (6 bases). Trimming removed 2 bases from V and 2 bases from J, with 10 bases in between. The CDR3 contains 14 residues. Germline V gene data show CDR1 as MNHEY and CDR2 as SVGEGT. The CDR3 loop reads CASSYGTGPYEQYF. CDR3 nucleotides: TGTGCCAGCAGTTACGGCACAGGGCCCTACGAGCAGTACTTC.

This sequence joins TRBV13 and TRBJ1-6; 10 nucleotides align to TRBD1. V gave up 1 base and J gave up 8 bases; unmatched junction bases: 8. This CDR3 region has 17 residues. Looked up from germline, CDR1 is PRHDT and CDR2 is FYEKMQ (reference sequence). CDR3 nucleotide sequence: TGTGCCAGCAGCTTAGTAGAGAGACAGGGGGCTGATTCACCCCTCCACTTT. As protein: CASSLVERQGADSPLHF. Variable domain in full (rest from reference TRBV13 and TRBJ1-6): AAGVIQSPRHLIKEKRETATLKCYPIPRHDTVYWYQQGPGQDPQFLISFYEKMQSDKGSIPDRFSAQQFSDYHSELNMSSLELGDSALYFCASSLVERQGADSPLHFGNGTRLTVT.